A single sample gave rise to the 14 T cell receptor beta chains below, sequenced in a study of siplizumab effects on memory and regulatory T cells. Clones were sequenced by immunoSEQ multiplex PCR, and TCRdb holds only the in-frame ones, with some missing. The sample shows fewer than 85,000 clones, about 87% of them seen only once. Material: Tregs sorted from blood. These receptor sequences come from a human donor in good health.

The chain uses TRBV28 and TRBJ2-1; D uncertain. The germline V gene has CDR1 MDHEN and CDR2 SYDVKM. There are 20 residues in the CDR3. The V and J ends lost 4 bases and 0 bases respectively, with 25 bases between them. As DNA, the CDR3 is TGTGCCAGCAGTTCCCAGAGTCCGGGTAGTCGACCCGGCTCCTACAATGAGCAGTTCTTC. Its translation is CASSSQSPGSRPGSYNEQFF.

The rearrangement joins TRBV19 to TRBJ2-1; D may match TRBD1 or TRBD2 (6 bases each). Germline V lookup: CDR1 LNHDA, CDR2 SQIVND (reference sequence). The V and J ends lost 8 bases and 14 bases respectively, with 25 bases between them. The CDR3 has 14 residues. The chain's CDR3 is CASVGTHGGLLKFF. In DNA form, the CDR3 reads TGTGCCAGTGTAGGGACACATGGAGGACTATTAAAGTTCTTC.

The chain combines TRBV25-1 with TRBJ2-5, with a possible D match to TRBD1 (5 bases). The CDR3 length is 13 residues. V lost 4 bases and J 11 bases, leaving 17 bases between the germline ends. Germline CDR1 reads MGHDK; CDR2 reads SYGVNS. The CDR3 is CASSGTGRIEQYF. The CDR3 DNA reads TGTGCCAGCAGTGGTACAGGACGGATAGAGCAGTACTTC.

The chain recombines TRBV6-1 with TRBJ1-3; no definite D call. The CDR3 has 15 amino acids. From germline, CDR1 is MNHNS and CDR2 SASEGT. Trimming took off 4 bases at V and 1 base at J, with 11 bases between the two ends. In nucleotides, the CDR3 is TGTGCCAGCAGTGTGGCCAGAGGATCTGGAAACACCATATATTTT. It yields the protein CASSVARGSGNTIYF.

The V call is TRBV6-4, the J call TRBJ2-2; tentative D call: TRBD1 (5 bases). This CDR3 has 14 amino acids. The V gene lost 5 bases and the J gene lost 3 bases, with 10 bases spanning the gap. Germline V gene data show CDR1 as MRHNA and CDR2 as SNTAGT. The DNA for the CDR3 is TGTGCCAGCAGTCCGACAGATTACACCGGGGAGCTGTTTTTT. It translates to CASSPTDYTGELFF.

V usage is TRBV5-6 and J usage is TRBJ1-5; no definite D call. The germline gives CDR1 SGHDT, CDR2 YYEEEE. V was trimmed by 0 bases and J by 0 bases, leaving 7 bases between them. The CDR3 is 15 amino acids. CDR3 sequence reads: CASSLGRFSNQPQHF. Here the CDR3 DNA reads TGTGCCAGCAGCTTGGGCAGGTTTAGCAATCAGCCCCAGCATTTT.

The chain joins TRBV6-5 to TRBJ2-7; the match to TRBD1 covers 8 bases. The CDR3 totals 15 residues. Germline loops: CDR1 MNHEY, CDR2 SVGAGI. V lost 4 bases to trimming and J lost 6 bases; unmatched junction nucleotides: 11. The DNA for the CDR3 is TGTGCCAGCAGTTCCCCGGGACAGGTTCTTCCCGAGCAGTACTTC. It translates to CASSSPGQVLPEQYF.

The chain combines TRBV5-4 with TRBJ1-2; D uncertain. Deletions cut 4 bases from V and 5 bases from J, with 12 bases between. The CDR3 consists of 13 residues. From germline, CDR1 is SGHNT and CDR2 YYREEE (reference sequence). This CDR3 is CASSLGSTYGYTF. In DNA, the CDR3 is TGTGCCAGCAGCCTCGGGAGCACTTATGGCTACACCTTC.

This chain connects TRBV5-1 to TRBJ1-6; D perhaps matches TRBD1 (5 bases). The V gene's germline CDR1 is SGHRS and CDR2 YFSETQ. The CDR3 extends over 15 amino acids. The V end was cut by 4 bases, the J end by 10 bases, with 18 bases between. CDR3 region: CASSPEGVMGSPLHF. CDR3 coding DNA: TGCGCCAGCAGCCCGGAAGGGGTGATGGGATCACCCCTCCACTTT.

The rearrangement uses TRBV5-1 and TRBJ2-7, with TRBD1 as a possible D gene (5 bases). Trimming took off 5 bases at V and 6 bases at J, with 27 bases between the two ends. Germline-derived CDR1 and CDR2 are SGHRS and YFSETQ. The CDR3 loop spans 17 amino acids. The CDR3 region has the DNA TGCGCCAGCAGGCCTACCTCTTCCAGGGATAAGGGTTCCGAGCAGTACTTC. Amino acids: CASRPTSSRDKGSEQYF.

J is TRBJ2-1 and V is TRBV7-8; D uncertain. Germline loops: CDR1 SGHVS, CDR2 FQNEAQ. Trimming cost V 8 bases and J 1 base, with 6 bases left between them. This CDR3 contains 12 residues. For the CDR3, the DNA is TGTGCCAGCTCGACTTCCTACAATGAGCAGTTCTTC. Translated, it gives CASSTSYNEQFF.

The chain recombines TRBV7-3 with TRBJ2-7; 11 positions agree with TRBD1. The CDR3 extends over 14 amino acids. J gave up 6 bases and V 5 bases, and 6 bases lay outside the gene matches. Germline V CDR1 and CDR2: SGHTA, FQGTGA. The CDR3 sequence: CASSPGQGVGEQYF. In DNA form, the CDR3 reads TGTGCCAGCAGCCCGGGACAGGGGGTGGGCGAGCAGTACTTC.

CDR3 DNA sequence: TGTGCCAGCAGCCCCCGGACAGGGGATGGCGAGCAGTACTTC. Amino acids: CASSPRTGDGEQYF. The chain carries TRBV11-2 and TRBJ2-7, with 9 bases lining up with TRBD1. The CDR3 length is 14 residues. Per the germline V gene, CDR1 is SGHAT and CDR2 is FQNNGV. J was trimmed by 6 bases and V by 5 bases; bases with no gene match: 8.

This clone came up once. The chain combines TRBV7-9 with TRBJ2-4; possibly TRBD1 or TRBD2 for D (5 bases each). The V end lost 3 bases, the J end lost 2 bases, and 11 bases lay between the germline ends. This CDR3 has 15 residues. Germline V gene lookup returns CDR1 SEHNR and CDR2 FQNEAQ (reference sequence). CDR3 amino acids: CASSFGGFPKNIQYF. The CDR3 region has the DNA TGTGCCAGCAGCTTTGGGGGTTTTCCCAAAAACATTCAGTACTTC. The variable domain in full, completed from reference TRBV7-9 and TRBJ2-4, reads DTGVSQNPRHKITKRGQNVTFRCDPISEHNRLYWYRQTLGQGPEFLTYFQNEAQLEKSRLLSDRFSAERPKGSFSTLEIQRTEQGDSAMYLCASSFGGFPKNIQYFGAGTRLSVL.